This TCR beta chain derives from a study of a mutant IDH1 vaccine in newly diagnosed glioma. Overall study context: The earlier regimen, radiotherapy, temozolomide, or both, was most often both. Study results and caveats: Approximately 95% of patients showed vaccine-induced immune responses across multiple MHC alleles.

The method was immunoSEQ multiplex PCR; TCRdb's version includes in-frame clones alone and lacks a portion of them. The data hold roughly 86,000 clones, with roughly 90% observed a single time. Regarding this clone: Its antigen remains unknown.

Time point meaning: week 47, end of study. Vaccine doses each comprised 300 ug of mutant IDH1 20-mer peptide, with topical imiquimod. New WHO grade 3 or 4 IDH1-mutant, ATRX-lost astrocytomas were present in all donors. The source was PBMCs, collected from a glioma patient whose treatment included an IDH1 peptide vaccine. This TCR came from a woman in her fifties or sixties with glioma.

CDR3 nucleotides: TGTGCCAGTGGGCGACAGGGAGGCTCCTACAATGAGCAGTTCTTC. Its translation is CASGRQGGSYNEQFF. The V and J genes are TRBV19 and TRBJ2-1; maybe TRBD1 (7 bases). The CDR3 spans 15 residues. Germline V CDR1 and CDR2: LNHDA, SQIVND (reference sequence). Trimming removed 8 bases from V and 0 bases from J, with 14 bases in between.